This T cell receptor (beta chain) stems from a study of blood T cell repertoires in COVID-19. Using immunoSEQ multiplex PCR, the repertoire was profiled, and TCRdb retains in-frame clones only, with some absent. The data show under 350,000 clones, with around 92% seen just once and approximately 1.8% held by the top ten. CDR1 and CDR2 from the germline V gene are LNHDA and SQIVND (reference sequence). The CDR3 has 15 amino acids. V gave up 1 base and J gave up 3 bases, with 13 bases separating them. This clonotype was sampled from a woman between 25 and 40 years old with COVID-19, enrolled during active disease. Material: peripheral blood. This chain uses TRBV19 with TRBJ2-7, with D possibly matching TRBD1 (6 bases). The CDR3, as DNA: TGTGCCAGTAGTATAGGGACAGATAGTTACTACGAGCAGTACTTC. Its translation: CASSIGTDSYYEQYF.